A single sample gave rise to the 15 T cell receptor beta chains below, sequenced in a study of OX40 agonist ivuxolimab in advanced cancers. Receptors were amplified or captured by the immunoSEQ multiplex PCR assay. TCRdb carries this immuneACCESS record with in-frame sequences only. Its versions omit some clonotypes, under half of them owing to an unresolved V gene in the studies checked, with the rest unexplained. Present in this sample are more than 35,000 clones, 65% to 85% of which were seen just once. Under 7% of the sample lies in the top ten. Sequencing used CD4+ or CD8+ T cells sorted from blood, obtained in a trial of the OX40 agonist ivuxolimab. The receptor source for this set is an adult with an advanced solid tumor such as melanoma, head and neck, liver or kidney cancer.

This chain connects TRBV7-2 to TRBJ1-2; D not resolved. This CDR3 has 13 residues. The V end was cut by 3 bases, the J end by 2 bases, with 7 bases between. From germline, CDR1 is SGHTA and CDR2 FQGNSA. CDR3 loop: CASSLGHNYGYTF. The CDR3 DNA reads as TGTGCCAGCAGCTTGGGTCACAACTATGGCTACACCTTC.

The rearrangement links TRBV30 to TRBJ2-2; D perhaps matches TRBD2 (7 bases). Trimming shortened V by 4 bases and J by 7 bases, and 13 bases separated the two germline ends. Per germline, CDR1 GTSNPN and CDR2 SVGIG (reference sequence). This CDR3 region has 13 residues. CDR3 coding DNA: TGTGCCTGGAAAGGGGGGGCGTTCGGGGAGCTGTTTTTT. This codes for CAWKGGAFGELFF.

The rearrangement uses TRBV18 and TRBJ2-7; D perhaps matches TRBD2 (6 bases). CDR1 is KGHSH, CDR2 LQKENI, per germline. CDR3 length equals 14 residues. V shed 3 bases and J shed 2 bases, with 11 bases lying between them. The CDR3 DNA reads as TGTGCCAGCTCACCCCAGACTAGTCCCTACGAGCAGTACTTC. Its protein is CASSPQTSPYEQYF.

The chain recombines TRBV29-1 with TRBJ2-6; D tentatively reads TRBD1 or TRBD2 (5 bases each). CDR1 is SQVTM, CDR2 ANQGSEA, per germline. The CDR3 sequence is 13 residues long. V lost 7 bases to trimming and J lost 10 bases, with 17 bases between them. DNA of the CDR3: TGCAGCGCAACCGCGTGGGGGACGAACGTCCTGACTTTC. Translated, it gives CSATAWGTNVLTF.

Written as DNA, the CDR3 is TGTGCCAGCAGCCCGTGGGGGAACCAAGAGACCCAGTACTTC. Translating it yields CASSPWGNQETQYF. The J gene is TRBJ2-5, the V gene TRBV7-9, with D perhaps assigned TRBD1 or TRBD2 (5 bases each). CDR1 SEHNR and CDR2 FQNEAQ come from the germline V gene (reference sequence). This CDR3 comprises 14 residues. V was clipped by 5 bases and J by 0 bases, with 10 bases between them.

V gene TRBV5-6 combines with J gene TRBJ1-3; D gene ambiguous. The CDR3 sequence is 15 residues long. The V end was cut by 4 bases, the J end by 0 bases, with 11 bases between. Germline V gene data show CDR1 as SGHDT and CDR2 as YYEEEE. The CDR3 nucleotides read TGTGCCAGCAGCGGGCGGTCAACCTCTGGAAACACCATATATTTT. Translated, it gives CASSGRSTSGNTIYF.

The gene calls are TRBV29-1 and TRBJ2-1; possibly TRBD1 for D (6 bases). There are 13 residues in the CDR3. The V end was cut by 7 bases, the J end by 2 bases, with 12 bases between. Germline values: CDR1 SQVTM, CDR2 ANQGSEA. The CDR3 sequence is CSAGTRTYNEQFF. The CDR3 bases are TGCAGCGCCGGGACAAGGACCTACAATGAGCAGTTCTTC.

This clone was picked up a small number of times. The V call is TRBV27, the J call TRBJ2-7; D may correspond to TRBD1 or TRBD2 (5 bases each). CDR3 length: 15 amino acids. Germline CDR1 MNHEY, CDR2 SMNVEV (reference sequence). V was trimmed by 2 bases and J by 5 bases, leaving 16 bases between them. CDR3 nucleotides: TGTGCCAGCAGTTTAGGGTATGGGGGATCCAACGAGCAGTACTTC. Amino acid sequence: CASSLGYGGSNEQYF.

The chain is built from TRBV7-2 and TRBJ1-5, with D uncertain. Per germline, CDR1 SGHTA and CDR2 FQGNSA. There are 15 residues in the CDR3. V lost 1 base and J lost 2, with 9 bases in between. The CDR3, as DNA: TGTGCCAGCAGCTTAGATAAGTCTCGCAATCAGCCCCAGCATTTT. It is translated as CASSLDKSRNQPQHF.

The chain couples TRBV5-1 to TRBJ1-2; 9 bases map to TRBD1. V was pared by 9 bases and J by 7 bases, with 13 bases of the junction left unmatched. The CDR3 totals 14 residues. The germline CDR1 and CDR2 sequences are SGHRS and YFSETQ. CDR3 residues: CATSMNPDRGGYTF. In nucleotides, the CDR3 is TGCGCCACCTCTATGAACCCGGACAGGGGTGGCTACACCTTC.

CDR3 loop: CASSQGDQPSYEQYF. DNA for the CDR3: TGCGCCAGCAGCCAAGGGGACCAACCCTCCTACGAGCAGTACTTC. The rearrangement joins TRBV4-3 to TRBJ2-7; either TRBD1 or TRBD2 may supply D (5 bases each). The V end lost 1 base, the J end lost 0 bases, and 10 bases lay between the germline ends. Germline V gene data show CDR1 as LGHNA and CDR2 as YSLEER. The CDR3 sequence is 15 residues long.

The chain carries TRBV5-1 and TRBJ2-5; tentatively, D is TRBD2 (6 bases). The CDR3 consists of 15 residues. Germline V gene lookup returns CDR1 SGHRS and CDR2 YFSETQ. Trimming cost V 1 base and J 2 bases, with 12 bases left between them. The CDR3 bases are TGCGCCAGCAGCTTGTGGAGGGTTTTACAAGAGACCCAGTACTTC. It yields the protein CASSLWRVLQETQYF.

The V gene is TRBV5-1, the J gene TRBJ1-4; D call uncertain. CDR3 length: 18 amino acids. The germline CDR1 and CDR2 sequences are SGHRS and YFSETQ. Between the trimmed V and J ends, which lost 4 bases and 0 bases, there was a span of 19 bases. This CDR3 is CASSLEEGMGATNEKLFF. The DNA for the CDR3 is TGCGCCAGCAGCCTCGAAGAAGGGATGGGAGCAACTAATGAAAAACTGTTTTTT. The whole variable domain, filled in from reference TRBV5-1 and TRBJ1-4, reads KAGVTQTPRYLIKTRGQQVTLSCSPISGHRSVSWYQQTPGQGLQFLFEYFSETQRNKGNFPGRFSGRQFSNSRSEMNVSTLELGDSALYLCASSLEEGMGATNEKLFFGSGTQLSVL.

The chain carries TRBV18 and TRBJ1-5; D might be TRBD1 (5 bases). CDR3 length: 16 residues. The V gene's germline CDR1 is KGHSH and CDR2 LQKENI. V was trimmed by 1 base and J by 1 base, leaving 11 bases between them. The CDR3 region is CASSPLGGGSNQPQHF. CDR3 bases: TGTGCCAGCTCACCACTGGGGGGTGGGAGCAATCAGCCCCAGCATTTT. Full variable domain (missing parts from reference TRBV18 and TRBJ1-5): NAGVMQNPRHLVRRRGQEARLRCSPMKGHSHVYWYRQLPEEGLKFMVYLQKENIIDESGMPKERFSAEFPKEGPSILRIQQVVRGDSAAYFCASSPLGGGSNQPQHFGDGTRLSIL.

CDR3: CATSGRDQETQYF. The CDR3 bases are TGTGCCACCAGCGGTAGGGATCAAGAGACCCAGTACTTC. This rearrangement joins TRBV10-3 to TRBJ2-5; the D gene is possibly TRBD2 (5 bases). The V gene's germline CDR1 is ENHRY and CDR2 SYGVKD. V was trimmed by 10 bases and J by 2 bases, leaving 14 bases between them. The CDR3 has 13 amino acids.